The 15 T cell receptor beta chains below all came from one sample that was sequenced in a study of CD8+ T cells in alopecia areata. Peripheral blood samples and lesional scalp punch biopsies were obtained from alopecia areata patients. Isolated RNA was reverse transcribed into cDNA used as the sequencing template. TCRdb keeps only in-frame clones here, not all; method: immunoSEQ multiplex PCR. The sample lists roughly 20,000 clones; approximately 70% were seen once. Sequenced here: skin, sampled at week 0. These TCRs come from a human donor with alopecia areata.

The CDR3: CATNPRGSTDTQYF. CDR3 DNA sequence: TGTGCCACTAATCCCCGCGGTAGCACAGATACGCAGTATTTT. The chain is built from TRBV10-3 and TRBJ2-3; D not resolved. This CDR3 has 14 amino acids. Trimming took off 10 bases at V and 0 bases at J, with 14 bases between the two ends. Germline V gives CDR1 ENHRY, CDR2 SYGVKD.

Worth noting for this clone: Within the sample, other DNA sequences also encode this same CDR3. The chain couples TRBV7-3 to TRBJ2-1; D perhaps matches TRBD2 (6 bases). The CDR3 runs to 16 residues. The V and J ends lost 4 bases and 5 bases respectively, with 18 bases between them. CDR1 SGHTA and CDR2 FQGTGA come from the germline V gene. CDR3 protein: CASSSTPGLHNNEQFF. The CDR3, as DNA: TGTGCCAGCAGCTCCACCCCGGGACTCCACAACAATGAGCAGTTCTTC.

CDR3 DNA: TGTGCCAGCACCGGTCCGGGACAGCCTAGCAATCAGCCCCAGCATTTT. It is translated as CASTGPGQPSNQPQHF. This chain uses TRBV2 with TRBJ1-5; 7 nucleotides agree with TRBD1. The germline CDR1 and CDR2 sequences are SNHLY and FYNNEI. The V gene end was trimmed by 7 bases and the J gene end by 0 bases; junction bases not matched to a gene: 9. This CDR3 has 16 residues. The full variable domain, in which reference TRBV2 and TRBJ1-5 provide the parts outside the CDR3, is EPEVTQTPSHQVTQMGQEVILRCVPISNHLYFYWYRQILGQKVEFLVSFYNNEISEKSEIFDDQFSVERPDGSNFTLKIRSTKLEDSAMYFCASTGPGQPSNQPQHFGDGTRLSIL.

The chain recombines TRBV6-5 with TRBJ2-7, with D perhaps TRBD1 or TRBD2 (5 bases each). Per germline, CDR1 MNHEY and CDR2 SVGAGI. The CDR3 consists of 13 residues. Trimming removed 8 bases from V and 3 bases from J, with 14 bases in between. The CDR3 loop is CASRGNYFYEQYF. The CDR3 nucleotides read TGTGCCAGCCGGGGCAACTACTTCTACGAGCAGTACTTC.

This chain links TRBV14 with TRBJ2-5; TRBD1 matches at 10 bases. CDR3 length: 16 residues. Germline CDR1 and CDR2: SGHDN and FVKESK. Trimming removed 3 bases from V and 2 bases from J; junction bases left unmatched: 6. CDR3 protein: CASSHRQGAGQETQYF. CDR3 in DNA: TGTGCCAGCAGCCATCGACAGGGGGCCGGGCAAGAGACCCAGTACTTC.

The chain joins TRBV5-6 to TRBJ1-2, with D maybe TRBD1 (5 bases). This CDR3 has 15 residues. CDR1 is SGHDT, CDR2 YYEEEE, per germline. With 0 bases removed from V and 4 bases from J, the gap between germline ends came to 13 bases. Written as DNA, the CDR3 is TGTGCCAGCAGCTTGGGTCGTCGGGGGATCTATGGCTACACCTTC. This translates into CASSLGRRGIYGYTF.

The chain couples TRBV7-2 to TRBJ1-3; no clear D gene. Germline V gives CDR1 SGHTA, CDR2 FQGNSA. The CDR3 is 17 residues long. Trimming took off 3 bases at V and 0 bases at J, with 15 bases between the two ends. CDR3 nucleotides: TGTGCCAGCAGCTTCTCCAGAGCAGGTAGCTCTGGAAACACCATATATTTT. Residues: CASSFSRAGSSGNTIYF. Together with reference TRBV7-2 and TRBJ1-3, the CDR3 gives the full variable domain: GAGVSQSPSNKVTEKGKDVELRCDPISGHTALYWYRQSLGQGLEFLIYFQGNSAPDKSGLPSDRFSAERTGGSVSTLTIQRTQQEDSAVYLCASSFSRAGSSGNTIYFGEGSWLTVV.

V usage is TRBV7-9 and J usage is TRBJ2-7; TRBD1 aligns across 8 bases. Trimming took 4 bases from V and 4 from J; bases not matched to a gene: 12. This CDR3 has 16 residues. The germline CDR1 and CDR2 sequences are SEHNR and FQNEAQ (reference sequence). Written as DNA, the CDR3 is TGTGCCAGCAGCTATTTCCAGGGGGCGGACCGATACGAGCAGTACTTC. This gives the protein CASSYFQGADRYEQYF.

On this clone: A much larger clone differs from this one at a single base, so this may be a read error. This chain joins TRBV7-2 and TRBJ2-2; D remains ambiguous. There are 13 residues in the CDR3. V shed 7 bases and J shed 1 base, with 7 bases lying between them. Germline V CDR1 and CDR2: SGHTA, FQGNSA. CDR3 nucleotides: TGTGCCAGCAACGGAGTGAACACCGGGGAGCTGTTTTTT. As protein: CASNGVNTGELFF.

This clone has just a few counts. The chain recombines TRBV6-6 with TRBJ1-1; 8 bases fit TRBD1. V lost 2 bases, J lost 2 bases, and 1 base stayed unmatched. The CDR3 is 14 residues long. Germline V gene data show CDR1 as MNHNY and CDR2 as SVGAGI (reference sequence). The chain's CDR3 is CASSYPGGNTEAFF. DNA for the CDR3: TGTGCCAGCAGTTACCCAGGGGGCAACACTGAAGCTTTCTTT.

This clone has only one observation. The chain is built from TRBV15 and TRBJ1-5; a possible D gene is TRBD1 (5 bases). From germline, CDR1 is LNHNV and CDR2 YYDKDF (reference sequence). The V end lost 0 bases, the J end lost 1 base, and 7 bases lay between the germline ends. The CDR3 length is 15 residues. CDR3 bases: TGTGCCACCAGCAGAGATAGGGGCAGCAATCAGCCCCAGCATTTT. Residues: CATSRDRGSNQPQHF.

The chain uses TRBV6-1 and TRBJ2-7; D tentatively reads TRBD1 or TRBD2 (5 bases each). CDR3 length: 16 amino acids. V gave up 0 bases and J gave up 2 bases, with 14 bases separating them. The V gene's germline CDR1 is MNHNS and CDR2 SASEGT. The CDR3 coding sequence is TGTGCCAGCAGTGAAGCGGTGTCGGGGCCCCCCTACGAGCAGTACTTC. It codes for CASSEAVSGPPYEQYF.

This clone was seen once. The rearrangement uses TRBV5-1 and TRBJ2-3, with TRBD2 matching 16 bases. CDR3 length: 16 residues. Germline V gene sequence: CDR1 SGHRS, CDR2 YFSETQ. V was pared by 4 bases and J by 6 bases, with 5 bases of the junction left unmatched. The CDR3 DNA follows: TGCGCCAGCAGCACTGGGACTAGCGGGGGGGCCGATACGCAGTATTTT. Translating gives CASSTGTSGGADTQYF.

V and J are TRBV11-2 and TRBJ2-7; D is uncertain. Germline V gene sequence: CDR1 SGHAT, CDR2 FQNNGV. The V and J ends lost 2 bases and 3 bases respectively, with 2 bases between them. The CDR3 covers 11 residues. DNA for the CDR3: TGTGCCAGCAGCTTAAACTACGAGCAGTACTTC. It yields the protein CASSLNYEQYF.

V usage is TRBV6-1 and J usage is TRBJ2-5; the match to TRBD2 covers 9 bases. After removal of 4 bases from V and 4 bases from J, the junction contained 10 bases not matched to a gene. The CDR3 is 16 residues long. Germline loops: CDR1 MNHNS, CDR2 SASEGT. The CDR3, as DNA: TGTGCCAGCAGTGCCCGTTGGGAAGCGGGGGGAGAGACCCAGTACTTC. Its protein is CASSARWEAGGETQYF.